This entry lists 10 T cell receptor beta chains sequenced from one sample in a study of T cell responses to AZD1222 COVID-19 vaccine. Measured with immunoSEQ multiplex PCR; TCRdb has only the in-frame clones, and not every one. The sample records about 27,000 clones, roughly 90% being singletons. This specimen consisted of peripheral blood, obtained 28 days after the second AZD1222 dose. All receptors come from an adult who received the AZD1222 COVID-19 vaccine.

The chain carries TRBV28 and TRBJ1-2, with a tentative D call TRBD1 (6 bases). Trimming stripped 6 bases from V and 5 bases from J, with 19 bases between. Per the germline V gene, CDR1 is MDHEN and CDR2 is SYDVKM. The CDR3 is made up of 15 amino acids. CDR3 protein: CASRGGSGTHYGYTF. The CDR3 DNA reads TGTGCCAGCAGGGGAGGATCCGGGACACATTATGGCTACACCTTC.

V usage is TRBV28 and J usage is TRBJ2-6, with D tentatively TRBD1 or TRBD2 (5 bases each). The CDR3 is 16 residues long. From germline, CDR1 is MDHEN and CDR2 SYDVKM. With 2 bases removed from V and 1 base from J, the gap between germline ends came to 9 bases. CDR3 coding DNA: TGTGCCAGCAGTTTAATCGGGACGTCTGGGGCCAACGTCCTGACTTTC. Its translation is CASSLIGTSGANVLTF.

The V and J genes are TRBV9 and TRBJ1-1; TRBD1 is a possible D gene (5 bases). V shed 4 bases and J shed 3 bases, with 19 bases lying between them. The CDR3 consists of 16 residues. Germline CDR1 and CDR2: SGDLS and YYNGEE. The CDR3: CASSTTGELGDTEAFF. The CDR3 DNA follows: TGTGCCAGCAGCACAACAGGCGAGTTGGGAGACACTGAAGCTTTCTTT.

The chain combines TRBV5-7 with TRBJ2-7, with D perhaps matching TRBD2 (5 bases). Being an ORF, TRBV5-7 has a function that is uncertain. V lost 1 base to trimming and J lost 2 bases, with 10 bases between them. This CDR3 comprises 14 residues. This CDR3 is CASSLSGGPYEQYF. The CDR3 nucleotides are TGTGCCAGCAGCTTGAGTGGAGGTCCCTACGAGCAGTACTTC.

This clone was picked up a small number of times. The rearrangement uses TRBV4-1 and TRBJ1-4; TRBD1 agrees at 8 bases. The CDR3 has 16 amino acids. Trimming at V came to 1 base and at J to 7 bases, leaving 8 bases not matched to a gene. Germline lookup yields CDR1 MGHRA and CDR2 YSYEKL. CDR3 DNA sequence: TGCGCCAGCAGCCAAGGCTCAGGACAGGGAGTTGAAAAACTGTTTTTT. Encoded protein: CASSQGSGQGVEKLFF.

V usage is TRBV6-4 and J usage is TRBJ1-5; TRBD1 matches 10 bases. From germline, CDR1 is MRHNA and CDR2 SNTAGT. The CDR3 covers 15 residues. After removal of 7 bases from V and 5 bases from J, the junction contained 8 bases not matched to a gene. In nucleotides, the CDR3 is TGTGCCAGCACCCCTACGGGACAGGGGTATCAGCCCCAGCATTTT. It is translated as CASTPTGQGYQPQHF.

The V call is TRBV6-5, the J call TRBJ2-7; 9 bases line up with TRBD2. Losses at the gene ends were 6 bases for V and 4 bases for J; bases not matched to a gene: 7. Germline CDR1 and CDR2: MNHEY and SVGAGI. The CDR3 is made up of 14 amino acids. CDR3 sequence: CASSQTSGPYEQYF. The CDR3 nucleotides read TGTGCCAGCAGCCAGACTAGCGGACCATACGAGCAGTACTTC.

The rearrangement uses TRBV4-3 and TRBJ2-4, with 9 bases identical to TRBD2. J was trimmed by 2 bases and V by 0 bases; bases with no gene match: 14. Germline assignment: CDR1 LGHNA and CDR2 YSLEER. The CDR3 length is 20 residues. The DNA of the CDR3 is TGCGCCAGCAGCCAAGAAAGGTCTAGCGGGACCCTAAGGACCAAAAACATTCAGTACTTC. This gives the protein CASSQERSSGTLRTKNIQYF.

The chain recombines TRBV18 with TRBJ2-1; D is undetermined. The CDR3 is made up of 15 amino acids. Germline V gives CDR1 KGHSH, CDR2 LQKENI. Between the trimmed V and J ends, which lost 2 bases and 0 bases, there was a span of 8 bases. CDR3 in DNA: TGTGCCAGCTCACCAGGGCCCAGCTCCTACAATGAGCAGTTCTTC. This sequence encodes CASSPGPSSYNEQFF.

The chain employs TRBV29-1 and TRBJ2-2; D gene uncertain. This CDR3 has 14 residues. V was shortened by 3 bases and J by 0 bases, with 8 bases between the two germline ends. CDR1 SQVTM and CDR2 ANQGSEA come from the germline V gene. This chain's CDR3 is CSVEIQPNTGELFF. The CDR3 DNA sequence: TGCAGCGTTGAGATCCAGCCGAACACCGGGGAGCTGTTTTTT.